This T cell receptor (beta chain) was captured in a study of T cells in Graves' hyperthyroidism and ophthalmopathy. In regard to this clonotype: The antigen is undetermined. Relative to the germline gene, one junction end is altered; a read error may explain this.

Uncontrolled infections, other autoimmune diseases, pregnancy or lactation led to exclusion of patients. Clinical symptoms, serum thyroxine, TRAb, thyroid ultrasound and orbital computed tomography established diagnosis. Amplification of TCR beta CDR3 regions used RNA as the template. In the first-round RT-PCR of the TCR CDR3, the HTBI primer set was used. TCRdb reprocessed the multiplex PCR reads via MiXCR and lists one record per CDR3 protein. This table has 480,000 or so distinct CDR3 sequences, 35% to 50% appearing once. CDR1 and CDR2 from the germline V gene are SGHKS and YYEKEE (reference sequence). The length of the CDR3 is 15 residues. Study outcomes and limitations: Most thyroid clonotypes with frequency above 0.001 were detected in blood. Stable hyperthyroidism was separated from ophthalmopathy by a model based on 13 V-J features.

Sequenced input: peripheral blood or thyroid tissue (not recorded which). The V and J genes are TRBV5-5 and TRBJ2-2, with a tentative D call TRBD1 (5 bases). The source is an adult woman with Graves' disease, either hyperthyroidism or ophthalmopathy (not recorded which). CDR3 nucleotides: TGCGCCAGCAGCCGAAACGACAGGAACACCGGGGAGCTGTTTTTT. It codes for CASSRNDRNTGELFF.